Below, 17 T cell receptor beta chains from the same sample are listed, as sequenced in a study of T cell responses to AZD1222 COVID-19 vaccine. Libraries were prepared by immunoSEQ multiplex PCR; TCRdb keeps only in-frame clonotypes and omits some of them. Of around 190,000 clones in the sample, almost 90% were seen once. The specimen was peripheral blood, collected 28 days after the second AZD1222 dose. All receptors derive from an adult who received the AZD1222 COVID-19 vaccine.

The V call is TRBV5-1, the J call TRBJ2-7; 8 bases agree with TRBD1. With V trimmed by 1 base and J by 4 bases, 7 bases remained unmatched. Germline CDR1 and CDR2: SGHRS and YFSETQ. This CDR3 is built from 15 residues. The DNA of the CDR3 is TGCGCCAGCAGCTTGTTCCGGGACAGGCGTTACGAGCAGTACTTC. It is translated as CASSLFRDRRYEQYF.

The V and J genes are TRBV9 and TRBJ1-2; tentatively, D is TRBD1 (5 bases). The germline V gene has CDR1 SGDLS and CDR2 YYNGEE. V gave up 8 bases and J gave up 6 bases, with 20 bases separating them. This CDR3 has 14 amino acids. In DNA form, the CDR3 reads TGTGCCAGTAGTCCCTCCGGGGGATTTCATGGCTACACCTTC. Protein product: CASSPSGGFHGYTF. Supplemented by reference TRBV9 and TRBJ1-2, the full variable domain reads DSGVTQTPKHLITATGQRVTLRCSPRSGDLSVYWYQQSLDQGLQFLIQYYNGEERAKGNILERFSAQQFPDLHSELNLSSLELGDSALYFCASSPSGGFHGYTFGSGTRLTVV.

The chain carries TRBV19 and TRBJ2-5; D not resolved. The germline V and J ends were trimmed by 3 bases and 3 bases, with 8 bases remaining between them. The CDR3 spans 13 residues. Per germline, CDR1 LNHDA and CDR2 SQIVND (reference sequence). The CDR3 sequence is CASSMGVKETQYF. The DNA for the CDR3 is TGTGCCAGTAGTATGGGTGTCAAAGAGACCCAGTACTTC.

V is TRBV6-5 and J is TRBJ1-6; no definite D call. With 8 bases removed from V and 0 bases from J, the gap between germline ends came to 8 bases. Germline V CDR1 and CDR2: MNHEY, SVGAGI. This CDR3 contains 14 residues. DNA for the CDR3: TGTGCCAGCTCGGCTAGCTCCTATAATTCACCCCTCCACTTT. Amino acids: CASSASSYNSPLHF.

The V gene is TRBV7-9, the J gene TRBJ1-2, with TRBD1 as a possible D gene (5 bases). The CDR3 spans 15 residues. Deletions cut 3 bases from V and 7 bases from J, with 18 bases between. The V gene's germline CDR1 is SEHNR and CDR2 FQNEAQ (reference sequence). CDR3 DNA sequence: TGTGCCAGCAGCTTTGAAGCATCGGGGCGTGCTGGCTACACCTTC. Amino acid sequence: CASSFEASGRAGYTF.

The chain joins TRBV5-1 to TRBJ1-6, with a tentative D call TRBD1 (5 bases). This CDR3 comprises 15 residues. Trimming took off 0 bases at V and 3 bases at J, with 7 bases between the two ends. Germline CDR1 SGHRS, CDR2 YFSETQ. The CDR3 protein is CASSLAGVYNSPLHF. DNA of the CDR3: TGCGCCAGCAGCTTGGCGGGGGTCTATAATTCACCCCTCCACTTT. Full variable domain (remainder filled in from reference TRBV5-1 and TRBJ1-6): KAGVTQTPRYLIKTRGQQVTLSCSPISGHRSVSWYQQTPGQGLQFLFEYFSETQRNKGNFPGRFSGRQFSNSRSEMNVSTLELGDSALYLCASSLAGVYNSPLHFGNGTRLTVT.

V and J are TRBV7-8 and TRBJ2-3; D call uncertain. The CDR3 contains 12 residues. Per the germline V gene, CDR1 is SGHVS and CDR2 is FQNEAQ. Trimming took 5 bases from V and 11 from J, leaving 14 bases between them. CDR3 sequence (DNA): TGTGCCAGCAGCCTACCTAGTGAGGTGCAGTATTTT. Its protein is CASSLPSEVQYF. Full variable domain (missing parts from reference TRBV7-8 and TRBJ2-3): GAGVSQSPRYKVAKRGQDVALRCDPISGHVSLFWYQQALGQGPEFLTYFQNEAQLDKSGLPSDRFFAERPEGSVSTLKIQRTQQEDSAVYLCASSLPSEVQYFGPGTRLTVL.

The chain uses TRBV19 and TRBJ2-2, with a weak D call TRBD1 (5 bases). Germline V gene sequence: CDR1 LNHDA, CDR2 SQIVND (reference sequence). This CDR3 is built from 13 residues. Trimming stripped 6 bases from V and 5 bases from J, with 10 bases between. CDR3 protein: CASSIDRTGELFF. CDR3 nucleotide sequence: TGTGCCAGTAGCATTGACAGAACCGGGGAGCTGTTTTTT.

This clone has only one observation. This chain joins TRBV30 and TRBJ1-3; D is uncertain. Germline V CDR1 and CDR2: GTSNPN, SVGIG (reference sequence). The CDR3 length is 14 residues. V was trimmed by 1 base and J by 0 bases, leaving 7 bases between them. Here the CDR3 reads CAWSAPYSGNTIYF. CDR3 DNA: TGTGCCTGGAGTGCCCCATACTCTGGAAACACCATATATTTT.

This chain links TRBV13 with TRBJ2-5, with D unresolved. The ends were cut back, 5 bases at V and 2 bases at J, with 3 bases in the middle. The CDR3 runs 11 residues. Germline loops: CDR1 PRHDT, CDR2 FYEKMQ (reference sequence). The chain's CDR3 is CASSLQETQYF. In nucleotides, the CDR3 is TGTGCCAGCAGCCTTCAAGAGACCCAGTACTTC.

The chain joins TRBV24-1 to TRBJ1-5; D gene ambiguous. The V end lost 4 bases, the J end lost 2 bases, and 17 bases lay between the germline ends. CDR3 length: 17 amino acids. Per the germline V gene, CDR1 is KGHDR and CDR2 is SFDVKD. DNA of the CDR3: TGTGCCACCAGTGACGCGATGGGCCCCGAAGGCAATCAGCCCCAGCATTTT. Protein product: CATSDAMGPEGNQPQHF.

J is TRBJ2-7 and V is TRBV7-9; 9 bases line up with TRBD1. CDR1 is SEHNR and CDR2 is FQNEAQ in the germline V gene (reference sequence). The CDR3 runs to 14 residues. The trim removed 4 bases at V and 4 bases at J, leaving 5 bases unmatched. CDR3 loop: CASSWDRVPYEQYF. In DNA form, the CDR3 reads TGTGCCAGCAGCTGGGACAGGGTTCCGTACGAGCAGTACTTC. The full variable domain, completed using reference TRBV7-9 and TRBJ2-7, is DTGVSQNPRHKITKRGQNVTFRCDPISEHNRLYWYRQTLGQGPEFLTYFQNEAQLEKSRLLSDRFSAERPKGSFSTLEIQRTEQGDSAMYLCASSWDRVPYEQYFGPGTRLTVT.

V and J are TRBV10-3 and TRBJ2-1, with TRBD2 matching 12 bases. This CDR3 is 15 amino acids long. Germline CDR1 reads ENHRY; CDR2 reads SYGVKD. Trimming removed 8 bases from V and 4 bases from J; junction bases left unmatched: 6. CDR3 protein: CAIGTSGGPYNEQFF. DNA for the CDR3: TGTGCCATCGGAACTAGCGGGGGGCCTTACAATGAGCAGTTCTTC.

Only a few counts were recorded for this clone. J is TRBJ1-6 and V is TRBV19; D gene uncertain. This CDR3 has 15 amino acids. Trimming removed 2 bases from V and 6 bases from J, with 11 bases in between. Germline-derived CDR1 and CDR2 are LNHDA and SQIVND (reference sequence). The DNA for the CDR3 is TGTGCCAGTAGTATATTGGGCAGGATTAATTCACCCCTCCACTTT. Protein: CASSILGRINSPLHF.

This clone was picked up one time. CDR3: CASSLDSDYYGYTF. CDR3 DNA: TGTGCCAGCAGCTTGGACTCAGACTACTATGGCTACACCTTC. The J gene is TRBJ1-2, the V gene TRBV7-8, with D unresolved. V lost 3 bases, J lost 3 bases, and 11 bases lay in between. The CDR3 has 14 amino acids. In germline, CDR1 is SGHVS, CDR2 FQNEAQ.

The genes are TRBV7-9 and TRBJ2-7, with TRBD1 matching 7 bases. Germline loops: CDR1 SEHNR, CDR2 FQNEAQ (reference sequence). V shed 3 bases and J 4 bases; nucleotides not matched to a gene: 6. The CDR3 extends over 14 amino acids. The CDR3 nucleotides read TGTGCCAGCAGCTTTGGACAGGATCGGTACGAGCAGTACTTC. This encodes CASSFGQDRYEQYF.

Written as DNA, the CDR3 is TGTGCCAGCAGCTTCTTCCTAGGGGCTAGCACAGATACGCAGTATTTT. Amino acids: CASSFFLGASTDTQYF. The chain is built from TRBV7-8 and TRBJ2-3; TRBD1 is a possible D gene (5 bases). This CDR3 is 16 amino acids long. Germline V lookup: CDR1 SGHVS, CDR2 FQNEAQ. V was clipped by 3 bases and J by 0 bases, with 13 bases between them.